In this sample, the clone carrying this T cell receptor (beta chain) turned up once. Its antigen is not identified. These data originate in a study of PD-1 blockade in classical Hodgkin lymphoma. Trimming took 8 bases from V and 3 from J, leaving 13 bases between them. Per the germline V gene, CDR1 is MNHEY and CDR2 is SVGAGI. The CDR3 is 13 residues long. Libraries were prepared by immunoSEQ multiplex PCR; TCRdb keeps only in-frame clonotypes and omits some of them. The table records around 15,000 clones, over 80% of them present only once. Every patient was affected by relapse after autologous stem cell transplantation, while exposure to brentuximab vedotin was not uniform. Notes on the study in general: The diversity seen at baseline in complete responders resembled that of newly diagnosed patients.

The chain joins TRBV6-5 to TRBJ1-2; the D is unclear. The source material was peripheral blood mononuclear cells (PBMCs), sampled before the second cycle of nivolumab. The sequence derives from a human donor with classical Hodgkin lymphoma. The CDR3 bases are TGTGCCAGCCGGTTTGGACCGTACTATGGCTACACCTTC. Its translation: CASRFGPYYGYTF.